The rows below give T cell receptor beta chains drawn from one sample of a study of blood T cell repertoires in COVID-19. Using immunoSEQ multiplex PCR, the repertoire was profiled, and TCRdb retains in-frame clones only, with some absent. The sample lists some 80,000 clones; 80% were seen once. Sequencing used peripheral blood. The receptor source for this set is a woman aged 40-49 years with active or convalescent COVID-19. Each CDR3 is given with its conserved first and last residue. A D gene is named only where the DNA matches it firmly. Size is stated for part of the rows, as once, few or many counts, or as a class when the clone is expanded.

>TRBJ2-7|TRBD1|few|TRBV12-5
TGTGCTACCGGGACAGGGAGAGTCGAGCAGTACTTC
CATGTGRVEQYF
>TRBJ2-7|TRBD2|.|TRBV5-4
TGTGCCAGCAGCTCTAGCGGGGGGGCCTGGTACGAGCAGTACTTC
CASSSSGGAWYEQYF
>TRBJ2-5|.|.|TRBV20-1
TGCAGTGCTAGTTTCCTCCAGGGACAAGAGACCCAGTACTTC
CSASFLQGQETQYF
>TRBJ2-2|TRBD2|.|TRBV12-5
TGTGCTAGTGGTACCCACCTAGCGGGTACCACCGGGGAGCTGTTTTTT
CASGTHLAGTTGELFF
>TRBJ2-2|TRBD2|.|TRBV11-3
TGTGCCAGCAGCTCCTCACATTGGCTGACTAGCGGAACCGGGGAGCTGTTTTTT
CASSSSHWLTSGTGELFF
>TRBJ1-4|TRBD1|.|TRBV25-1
TGTGCCAGCAGTGAAACTACAGGGGTTTCTAATGAAAAACTGTTTTTT
CASSETTGVSNEKLFF
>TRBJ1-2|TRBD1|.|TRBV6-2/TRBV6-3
TGTGCCAGCAGTTACTTCGTAAGGGACAGTACTTTCTATGGCTACACCTTC
CASSYFVRDSTFYGYTF
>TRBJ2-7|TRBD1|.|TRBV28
TGTGCCAGCAGTGTAACTGGACAGGGGATATTCGAGCAGTACTTC
CASSVTGQGIFEQYF
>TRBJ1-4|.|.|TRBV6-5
TGTGCCAGCAGTTCTATGCGGGGGCGAAAACTGTTTTTT
CASSSMRGRKLFF
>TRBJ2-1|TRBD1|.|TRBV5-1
TGCGCCAGCAGCCCGTGGGACAGAACTAACAATGAGCAGTTCTTC
CASSPWDRTNNEQFF
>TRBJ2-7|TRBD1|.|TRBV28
TGTGCCAGCCGAGGACAGGGCTCCTACGAGCAGTACTTC
CASRGQGSYEQYF
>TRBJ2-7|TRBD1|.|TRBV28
TGTGCCAGCACCCCTGGGACAGGACGCTCCTACGAGCAGTACTTC
CASTPGTGRSYEQYF
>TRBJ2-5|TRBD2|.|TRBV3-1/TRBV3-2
TGTGCCAGCAGCCAATTTGGGGTTGGGGGGAGGGCCGGAGAGACCCAGTACTTC
CASSQFGVGGRAGETQYF
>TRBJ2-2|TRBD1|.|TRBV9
TGTGCCAGCAGCGTAAGGACAGGGCGGAACACCGGGGAGCTGTTTTTT
CASSVRTGRNTGELFF
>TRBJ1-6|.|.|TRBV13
TGTGCCAGCAGCCCTCTATTACGAGATTCACCCCTCCACTTT
CASSPLLRDSPLHF
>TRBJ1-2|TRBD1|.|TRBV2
TGTGCCAGCAGTCCCGACAGGGGGAGGAATGGCTACACCTTC
CASSPDRGRNGYTF
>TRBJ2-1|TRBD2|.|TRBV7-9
TGTGCCAGCAGCCCGGGACTAGCGTTATACAATGAGCAGTTCTTC
CASSPGLALYNEQFF
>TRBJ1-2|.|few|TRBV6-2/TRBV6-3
TGTGCCAGCAGTTATTGGGCCCAGGGCGTGAGCTATGGCTACACCTTC
CASSYWAQGVSYGYTF